The 25 T cell receptor beta chains in this list originate from one sample, sequenced in a study of T cells in Graves' hyperthyroidism and ophthalmopathy. Amplification of TCR beta CDR3 regions was performed using RNA transcripts as template. The HTBI set primed first-round TCR CDR3 RT-PCR. TCRdb re-derived calls from the multiplex PCR reads in MiXCR, one entry per CDR3 protein. The table records around 760,000 distinct CDR3 sequences, approximately 36% of them present only once. Sequencing was performed on blood. The receptors originated from a woman between 40 and 50 years old with Graves' hyperthyroidism.

The genes are TRBV11-2 and TRBJ2-2; the D gene is possibly TRBD2 (5 bases). The V and J ends lost 6 bases and 5 bases respectively, with 13 bases between them. This CDR3 spans 14 amino acids. Looked up from germline, CDR1 is SGHAT and CDR2 is FQNNGV. The CDR3 sequence: CASSKDFGTGELFF. Here the CDR3 DNA reads TGTGCCAGCAGTAAGGACTTCGGAACCGGGGAGCTGTTTTTT.

To note about this clonotype: At one end the junction does not follow the germline gene, possibly because of a read error. CDR3 loop: CASSDVQGEDEQYF. The CDR3 DNA reads TGTGCCAGCAGTGACGTGCAGGGTGAGGACGAGCAGTACTTC. The V gene is TRBV10-3, the J gene TRBJ2-7; perhaps TRBD1 as D (5 bases). The CDR3 has 14 amino acids. Germline V CDR1 and CDR2: ENHRY, SYGVKD.

The chain recombines TRBV5-1 with TRBJ1-2; unclear D gene. CDR3 size: 16 residues. With 4 bases removed from V and 2 bases from J, the gap between germline ends came to 18 bases. Germline V gene data show CDR1 as SGHRS and CDR2 as YFSETQ. This chain's CDR3 is CASSKLDQNLNYGYTF. CDR3 in DNA: TGCGCCAGCAGCAAGTTGGACCAAAACTTAAACTATGGCTACACCTTC.

The gene calls are TRBV7-6 and TRBJ1-2; D not certain. Germline CDR1 is SGHVS and CDR2 is FNYEAQ. The CDR3 sequence is 15 residues long. V was pared by 5 bases and J by 8 bases, with 21 bases between. The CDR3 protein is CASSGVFWGEYGYTF. The CDR3 nucleotides are TGTGCCAGCAGCGGCGTGTTCTGGGGAGAATACGGCTACACCTTC.

In its sample, this clonotype was seen many times. The chain employs TRBV13 and TRBJ1-2; D perhaps matches TRBD1 (5 bases). The CDR3 contains 16 residues. V lost 2 bases and J 2 bases, leaving 15 bases between the germline ends. Germline V gene data show CDR1 as PRHDT and CDR2 as FYEKMQ (reference sequence). The CDR3 is CASSLSVTGGNYGYTF. The CDR3 DNA reads as TGTGCCAGCAGCTTAAGTGTAACCGGGGGGAACTATGGCTACACCTTC.

On this clonotype itself: A read error may account for a junction end that differs from germline. The chain combines TRBV10-3 with TRBJ1-1; possibly TRBD1 for D (5 bases). The CDR3 spans 13 residues. From germline, CDR1 is ENHRY and CDR2 SYGVKD. CDR3 bases: TGTGCCAGCAGTGAGAGCGGGGCGGGTGAAGCTTTCTTT. The encoded protein is CASSESGAGEAFF.

This clonotype was observed a few times. This chain connects TRBV6-4 to TRBJ1-6; 7 bases align to TRBD1. This CDR3 comprises 15 residues. Germline CDR1 and CDR2: MRHNA and SNTAGT. Trimming took 6 bases from V and 9 from J; bases not matched to a gene: 11. The CDR3 DNA reads TGTGCCAGCAGACCGAGCGGACAGGCGGGTTCACCCCTCCACTTT. This gives the protein CASRPSGQAGSPLHF.

Note on this clonotype: At one of its ends the junction is not consistent with the germline gene, which may arise from a read error. This rearrangement joins TRBV25-1 to TRBJ1-1, with D perhaps matching TRBD1 (5 bases). Per germline, CDR1 MGHDK and CDR2 SYGVNS. The CDR3 is made up of 14 amino acids. DNA for the CDR3: TGCGCCAGCAGGGCAGACGGAGGAAACACTGAAGCTTTCTTT. This gives the protein CASRADGGNTEAFF. Complete variable domain (other parts from reference TRBV25-1 and TRBJ1-1): EADIYQTPRYLVIGTGKKITLECSQTMGHDKMYWYQQDPGMELHLIHYSYGVNSTEKGDLSSESTVSRIRTEHFPLTLESARPSHTSQYLCASRADGGNTEAFFGQGTRLTVV.

This clonotype came up a few times. A much larger clone differs by one base, so this may be a read error. The chain is built from TRBV7-8 and TRBJ2-7; D possibly uses TRBD1 or TRBD2 (5 bases each). Trimming removed 4 bases from V and 3 bases from J, with 7 bases in between. CDR3 length equals 12 residues. CDR1 and CDR2 from the germline V gene are SGHVS and FQNEAQ. Here the CDR3 reads CASSWDRYEQYF. The CDR3 DNA reads TGTGCCAGCAGCTGGGACCGCTACGAGCAGTACTTC.

The CDR3 sequence: CASSLNRGGNGYTF. Written as DNA, the CDR3 is TGTGCCAGCAGTCTGAACAGGGGAGGCAATGGCTACACCTTC. This rearrangement joins TRBV14 to TRBJ1-2; TRBD1 matches at 7 bases. With V trimmed by 6 bases and J by 6 bases, 10 bases remained unmatched. This CDR3 is built from 14 residues. CDR1 is SGHDN and CDR2 is FVKESK in the germline V gene.

This clonotype was counted a few times. CDR3 in DNA: TGTGCCAGCAGCCCGACAGAACGGAATTCACCCCTCCACTTT. It encodes CASSPTERNSPLHF. The chain couples TRBV3-1 to TRBJ1-6, with D perhaps TRBD1 (5 bases). Germline lookup yields CDR1 LGHDT and CDR2 YNNKEL (reference sequence). V was pared by 4 bases and J by 7 bases, with 11 bases between. The length of the CDR3 is 14 residues.

The J gene is TRBJ1-5, the V gene TRBV2, with 10 bases aligning to TRBD1. V lost 8 bases, J lost 7 bases, and 5 bases stayed unmatched. The CDR3 consists of 13 residues. Germline V gives CDR1 SNHLY, CDR2 FYNNEI. In DNA, the CDR3 is TGTGCCAGCTTGGGGACAGGGGACCAGCCCCAGCATTTT. It yields the protein CASLGTGDQPQHF. Full variable domain (rest looked up from reference TRBV2 and TRBJ1-5): EPEVTQTPSHQVTQMGQEVILRCVPISNHLYFYWYRQILGQKVEFLVSFYNNEISEKSEIFDDQFSVERPDGSNFTLKIRSTKLEDSAMYFCASLGTGDQPQHFGDGTRLSIL.

As concerns this clonotype: At one end, the junction sequence differs from germline, possibly due to a read error. The chain employs TRBV4-2 and TRBJ1-2, with D unclear. This CDR3 spans 13 amino acids. In germline, CDR1 is LGHNA, CDR2 YNFKEQ. The CDR3 nucleotides are TGTGCCAGCAGCCAGTACTGGGATCATGGCTACATCTTC. Its translation is CASSQYWDHGYIF.

The CDR3 DNA sequence: TGTGCCAGCAGTCAACCGGGACGGTGGAACACTGAAGCTTTCTTT. Translation: CASSQPGRWNTEAFF. The rearrangement joins TRBV6-5 to TRBJ1-1; perhaps TRBD1 as D (5 bases). Germline lookup yields CDR1 MNHEY and CDR2 SVGAGI. Deletions cut 5 bases from V and 1 base from J, with 14 bases between. The CDR3 covers 15 residues.

DNA of the CDR3: TGTGCCAGCAGCCTAGGGAAACCAATAGAGCAGTTCTTC. This sequence encodes CASSLGKPIEQFF. The chain couples TRBV7-2 to TRBJ2-7; D is ambiguous. Near its end, the DNA agrees better with TRBJ2-1, so the J call may be wrong. CDR3 length: 13 amino acids. The germline V gene has CDR1 SGHTA and CDR2 FQGNSA.

The CDR3 nucleotides read TGTGCCAGCAGCTCTAGACTAGCGGGATTCTACGAGCAGTACTTC. This gives the protein CASSSRLAGFYEQYF. The rearrangement uses TRBV6-1 and TRBJ2-7; 11 positions agree with TRBD2. This CDR3 region has 15 residues. V lost 6 bases and J lost 3; bases outside the gene matches: 7. Germline CDR1 MNHNS, CDR2 SASEGT.

CDR3 loop: CASSYSGLGYNQPQHF. CDR3 bases: TGTGCCAGCAGTTACTCCGGGTTGGGCTACAATCAGCCCCAGCATTTT. This chain uses TRBV6-2 or TRBV6-3 with TRBJ1-5; no reliable D call. Between the trimmed V and J ends, which lost 0 bases and 3 bases, there was a span of 12 bases. The CDR3 has 16 amino acids. Germline CDR1 MNHEY, CDR2 SVGEGT.

The chain joins TRBV6-6 to TRBJ1-1; a possible D gene is TRBD1 (5 bases). Per the germline V gene, CDR1 is MNHNY and CDR2 is SVGAGI (reference sequence). The germline V and J ends were trimmed by 7 bases and 3 bases, with 21 bases remaining between them. The CDR3 has 16 residues. The CDR3 DNA is TGTGCCAGCATCCCACAGGAAGGGGCCGGGGACACTGAAGCTTTCTTT. This codes for CASIPQEGAGDTEAFF.

This clonotype has a count of ten or more. The V call is TRBV19, the J call TRBJ1-5; 10 bases match TRBD1. Losses at the gene ends were 9 bases for V and 6 bases for J; bases not matched to a gene: 8. The CDR3 length is 14 residues. CDR1 is LNHDA, CDR2 SQIVND, per germline (reference sequence). The CDR3 DNA reads as TGTGCCAGCAGCAGCGGGACAGGGGTTCAGCCCCAGCATTTT. Its translation: CASSSGTGVQPQHF.

The chain employs TRBV5-8 and TRBJ1-1, with D perhaps matching TRBD1 (5 bases). Trimming pared 4 bases from V and 11 bases from J, leaving 12 bases between. CDR3 length: 11 amino acids. Germline V gives CDR1 SGHTS, CDR2 YDEGEE. The CDR3 loop is CASSLGGDAFF. The CDR3 DNA reads as TGTGCCAGCAGCCTGGGGGGGGACGCTTTCTTT.

As to this clonotype: The junction departs from germline at one end; a sequencing error may be responsible. The chain is built from TRBV7-9 and TRBJ2-7; TRBD2 matches at 14 bases. CDR1 is SEHNR, CDR2 FQNEAQ, per germline (reference sequence). The CDR3 loop spans 15 amino acids. CDR3 amino acids: CASSQGTSGGYEQYF. The CDR3 DNA reads TGCGCCAGCAGCCAGGGGACTAGCGGGGGCTACGAGCAGTACTTC.

This clonotype was detected many times. The chain recombines TRBV20-1 with TRBJ2-2, with D possibly being TRBD2 (6 bases). The V gene's germline CDR1 is DFQATT and CDR2 SNEGSKA (reference sequence). V was clipped by 6 bases and J by 3 bases, with 11 bases between them. The CDR3 loop spans 13 amino acids. In nucleotides, the CDR3 is TGCAGTGCCGATAGCGGAGACACCGGGGAGCTGTTTTTT. It encodes CSADSGDTGELFF.

This clonotype was counted at least ten times. The rearrangement uses TRBV7-3 and TRBJ1-1, with D maybe TRBD1 (6 bases). Trimming cost V 3 bases and J 5 bases, with 13 bases left between them. Germline assignment: CDR1 SGHTA and CDR2 FQGTGA. This CDR3 spans 14 amino acids. The CDR3: CASSLAGAGTEAFF. Here the CDR3 DNA reads TGTGCCAGCAGCTTGGCAGGGGCGGGGACTGAAGCTTTCTTT.

The gene calls are TRBV28 and TRBJ1-2, with D possibly matching TRBD1 (6 bases). The V gene lost 6 bases and the J gene lost 7 bases, with 15 bases spanning the gap. The CDR3 has 13 amino acids. Germline V gene sequence: CDR1 MDHEN, CDR2 SYDVKM. CDR3 protein: CASRSTGYSGYTF. CDR3 sequence (DNA): TGTGCCAGCAGATCTACAGGGTACTCTGGCTACACCTTC.

The table lists this clonotype with many counts. The chain links TRBV20-1 to TRBJ1-3; D is unresolved. V lost 2 bases and J lost 0, with 11 bases in between. This CDR3 is built from 15 residues. Germline V lookup: CDR1 DFQATT, CDR2 SNEGSKA (reference sequence). CDR3 residues: CSARPTPSSGNTIYF. In nucleotides, the CDR3 is TGCAGTGCTAGACCGACACCTTCCTCTGGAAACACCATATATTTT.